Reported below is one T cell receptor beta chain. Germline lookup yields CDR1 MNHEY and CDR2 SMNVEV (reference sequence). With V trimmed by 6 bases and J by 7 bases, 8 bases remained unmatched. This CDR3 is 14 amino acids long. These data come from a study of blood T cell repertoires in COVID-19. Source study methods: The assay estimated nucleated cells by amplifying reference gene primers. Data came from immunoSEQ multiplex PCR; TCRdb stores just in-frame clones and leaves some out. From that table come the V and J calls and clone size; the DNA was used to work out D and trimming. Here the sample spans more than 60,000 clones, roughly nine tenths being singletons.

The clonotype originates from an elderly woman with active or convalescent COVID-19. The chain couples TRBV27 to TRBJ2-1; 8 nucleotides agree with TRBD2. Sequenced sample: peripheral blood. CDR3 nucleotide sequence: TGTGCCAGCAGCCGGGGGGGGGCCTTAAATGAGCAGTTCTTC. Translating it yields CASSRGGALNEQFF.